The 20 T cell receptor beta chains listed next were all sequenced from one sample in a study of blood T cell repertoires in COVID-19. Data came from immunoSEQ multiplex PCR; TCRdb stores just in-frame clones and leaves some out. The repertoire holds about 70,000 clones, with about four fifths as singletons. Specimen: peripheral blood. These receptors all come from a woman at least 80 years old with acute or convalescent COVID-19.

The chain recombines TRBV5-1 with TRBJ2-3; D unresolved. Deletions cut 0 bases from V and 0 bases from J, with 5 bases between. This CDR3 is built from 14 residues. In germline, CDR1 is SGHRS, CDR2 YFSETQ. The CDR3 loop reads CASSLGHSTDTQYF. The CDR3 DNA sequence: TGCGCCAGCAGCTTGGGACACAGCACAGATACGCAGTATTTT.

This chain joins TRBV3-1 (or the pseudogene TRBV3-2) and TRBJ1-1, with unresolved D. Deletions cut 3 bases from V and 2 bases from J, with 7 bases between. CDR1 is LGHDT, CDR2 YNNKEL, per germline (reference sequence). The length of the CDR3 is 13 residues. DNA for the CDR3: TGTGCCAGCAGCCATGGGCAAAACACTGAAGCTTTCTTT. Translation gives CASSHGQNTEAFF.

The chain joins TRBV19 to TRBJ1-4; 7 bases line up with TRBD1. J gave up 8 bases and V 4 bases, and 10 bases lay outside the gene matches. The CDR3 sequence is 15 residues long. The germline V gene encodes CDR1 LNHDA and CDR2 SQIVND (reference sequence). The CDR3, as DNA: TGTGCCAGTAGTACCAGGACAGGCACCTTAGAAAAACTGTTTTTT. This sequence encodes CASSTRTGTLEKLFF. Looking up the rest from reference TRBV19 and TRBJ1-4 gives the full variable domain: DGGITQSPKYLFRKEGQNVTLSCEQNLNHDAMYWYRQDPGQGLRLIYYSQIVNDFQKGDIAEGYSVSREKKESFPLTVTSAQKNPTAFYLCASSTRTGTLEKLFFGSGTQLSVL.

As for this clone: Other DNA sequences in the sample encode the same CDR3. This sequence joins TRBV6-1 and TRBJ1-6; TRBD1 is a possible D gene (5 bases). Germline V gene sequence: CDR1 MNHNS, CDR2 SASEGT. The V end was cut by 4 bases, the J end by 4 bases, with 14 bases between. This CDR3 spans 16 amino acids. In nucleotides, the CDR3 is TGTGCCAGCAGTGGACAAGGGGCCCTGTATAATTCACCCCTCCACTTT. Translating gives CASSGQGALYNSPLHF.

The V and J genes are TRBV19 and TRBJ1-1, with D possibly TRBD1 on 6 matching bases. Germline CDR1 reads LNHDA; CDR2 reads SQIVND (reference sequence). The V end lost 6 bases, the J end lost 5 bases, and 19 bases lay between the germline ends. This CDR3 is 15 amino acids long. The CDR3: CASRPGGTRGTEAFF. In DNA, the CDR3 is TGTGCCAGTAGACCCGGGGGGACAAGAGGTACTGAAGCTTTCTTT.

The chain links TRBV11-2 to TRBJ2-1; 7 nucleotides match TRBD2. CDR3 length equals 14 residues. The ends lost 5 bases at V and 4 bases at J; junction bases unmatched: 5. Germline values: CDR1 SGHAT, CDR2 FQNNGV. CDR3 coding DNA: TGTGCCAGCAGCCGGAGCGGGGTTTACAATGAGCAGTTCTTC. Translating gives CASSRSGVYNEQFF. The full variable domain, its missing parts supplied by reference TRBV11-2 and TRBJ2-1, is EAGVAQSPRYKIIEKRQSVAFWCNPISGHATLYWYQQILGQGPKLLIQFQNNGVVDDSQLPKDRFSAERLKGVDSTLKIQPAKLEDSAVYLCASSRSGVYNEQFFGPGTRLTVL.

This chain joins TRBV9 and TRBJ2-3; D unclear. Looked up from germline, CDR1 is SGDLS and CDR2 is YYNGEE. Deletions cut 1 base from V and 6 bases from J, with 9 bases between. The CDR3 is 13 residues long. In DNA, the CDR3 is TGTGCCAGCAGCGTACAGTCCCCCGATACGCAGTATTTT. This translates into CASSVQSPDTQYF. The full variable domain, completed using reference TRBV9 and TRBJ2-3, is DSGVTQTPKHLITATGQRVTLRCSPRSGDLSVYWYQQSLDQGLQFLIQYYNGEERAKGNILERFSAQQFPDLHSELNLSSLELGDSALYFCASSVQSPDTQYFGPGTRLTVL.

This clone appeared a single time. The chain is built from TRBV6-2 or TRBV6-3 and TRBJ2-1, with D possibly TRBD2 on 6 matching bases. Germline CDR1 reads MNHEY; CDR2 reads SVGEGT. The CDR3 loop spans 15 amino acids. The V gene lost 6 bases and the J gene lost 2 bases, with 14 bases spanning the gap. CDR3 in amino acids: CASSPGWGAYNEQFF. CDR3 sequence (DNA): TGTGCCAGCAGCCCCGGATGGGGGGCCTACAATGAGCAGTTCTTC.

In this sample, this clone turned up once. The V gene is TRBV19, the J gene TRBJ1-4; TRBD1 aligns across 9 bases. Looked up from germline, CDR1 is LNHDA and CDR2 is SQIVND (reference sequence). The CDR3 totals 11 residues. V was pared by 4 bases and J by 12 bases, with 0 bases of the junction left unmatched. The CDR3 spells CASSRDRELFF. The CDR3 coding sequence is TGTGCCAGTAGTAGGGACAGGGAACTGTTTTTT.

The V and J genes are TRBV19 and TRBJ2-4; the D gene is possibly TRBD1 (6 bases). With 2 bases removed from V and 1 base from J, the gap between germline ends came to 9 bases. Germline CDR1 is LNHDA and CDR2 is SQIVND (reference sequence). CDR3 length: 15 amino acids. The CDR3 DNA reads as TGTGCCAGTAGTATAATGCAGGGGGCCAAAAACATTCAGTACTTC. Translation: CASSIMQGAKNIQYF.

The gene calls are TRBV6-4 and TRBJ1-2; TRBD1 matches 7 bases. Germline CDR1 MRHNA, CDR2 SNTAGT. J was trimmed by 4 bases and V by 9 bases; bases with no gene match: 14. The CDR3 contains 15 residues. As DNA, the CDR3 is TGTGCCAGTCGGGTTTCCGAGGGGGCTAGCTATGGCTACACCTTC. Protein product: CASRVSEGASYGYTF.

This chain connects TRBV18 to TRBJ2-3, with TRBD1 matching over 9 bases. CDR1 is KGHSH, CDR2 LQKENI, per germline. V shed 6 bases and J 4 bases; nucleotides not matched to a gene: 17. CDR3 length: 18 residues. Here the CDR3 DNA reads TGTGCCAGCTCCCCCCACCGACCGGGACAGGGTTTTGCAGATACGCAGTATTTT. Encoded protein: CASSPHRPGQGFADTQYF.

Written as DNA, the CDR3 is TGTGCCAGTAGTATGCGGGGGCGGAATCAGCCCCAGCATTTT. It is translated as CASSMRGRNQPQHF. This chain connects TRBV19 to TRBJ1-5; weak D call: TRBD1 (6 bases). This CDR3 has 14 residues. Trimming took 3 bases from V and 4 from J, leaving 10 bases between them. CDR1 is LNHDA and CDR2 is SQIVND in the germline V gene (reference sequence).

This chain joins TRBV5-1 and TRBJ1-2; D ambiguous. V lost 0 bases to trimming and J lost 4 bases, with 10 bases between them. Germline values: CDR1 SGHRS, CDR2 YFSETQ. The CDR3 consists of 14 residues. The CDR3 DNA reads TGCGCCAGCAGCTTGGAGGCAGGCATCTATGGCTACACCTTC. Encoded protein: CASSLEAGIYGYTF.

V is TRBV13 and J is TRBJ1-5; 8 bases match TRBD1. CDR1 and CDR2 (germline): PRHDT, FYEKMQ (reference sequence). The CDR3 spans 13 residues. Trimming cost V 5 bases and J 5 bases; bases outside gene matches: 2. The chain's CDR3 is CASSQDRDQPQHF. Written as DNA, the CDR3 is TGTGCCAGCAGCCAGGACAGGGATCAGCCCCAGCATTTT.

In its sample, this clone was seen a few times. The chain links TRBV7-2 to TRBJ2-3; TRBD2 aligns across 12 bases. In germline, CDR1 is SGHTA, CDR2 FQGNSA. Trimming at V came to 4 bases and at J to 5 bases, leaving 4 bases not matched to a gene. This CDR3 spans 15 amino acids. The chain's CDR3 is CASSSSGGAGDTQYF. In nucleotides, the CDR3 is TGTGCCAGCAGCTCTAGCGGGGGGGCGGGAGATACGCAGTATTTT.

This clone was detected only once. CDR3 loop: CASSSAPRQGLNQPQHF. The CDR3 bases are TGTGCCAGCAGCTCCGCCCCGCGACAGGGGCTAAATCAGCCCCAGCATTTT. This rearrangement joins TRBV7-6 to TRBJ1-5; 8 bases agree with TRBD1. Trimming took 4 bases from V and 4 from J; bases not matched to a gene: 12. The CDR3 is 17 amino acids. Germline CDR1 is SGHVS and CDR2 is FNYEAQ. Supplemented by reference TRBV7-6 and TRBJ1-5, the full variable domain reads GAGVSQSPRYKVTKRGQDVALRCDPISGHVSLYWYRQALGQGPEFLTYFNYEAQQDKSGLPNDRFSAERPEGSISTLTIQRTEQRDSAMYRCASSSAPRQGLNQPQHFGDGTRLSIL.

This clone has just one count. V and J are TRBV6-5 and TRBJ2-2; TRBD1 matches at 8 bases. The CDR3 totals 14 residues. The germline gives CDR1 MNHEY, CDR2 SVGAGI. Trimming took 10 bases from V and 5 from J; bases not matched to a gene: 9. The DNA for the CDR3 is TGTGCCACTCAAGACAGGGGCGGGACCGGGGAGCTGTTTTTT. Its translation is CATQDRGGTGELFF.

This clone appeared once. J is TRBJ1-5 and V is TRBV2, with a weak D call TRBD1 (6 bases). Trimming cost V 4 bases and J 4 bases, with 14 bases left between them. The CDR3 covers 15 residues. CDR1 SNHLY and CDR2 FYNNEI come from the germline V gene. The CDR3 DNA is TGTGCCAGCAGTGTTCCCGGGACACTTAATCAGCCCCAGCATTTT. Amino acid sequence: CASSVPGTLNQPQHF.

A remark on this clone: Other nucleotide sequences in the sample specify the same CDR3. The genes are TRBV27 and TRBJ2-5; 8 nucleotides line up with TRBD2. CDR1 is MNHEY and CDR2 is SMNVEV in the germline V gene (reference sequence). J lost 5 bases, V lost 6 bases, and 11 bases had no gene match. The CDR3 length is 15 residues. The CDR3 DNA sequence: TGTGCCAGCAGCCTCTCGGGAGGGGGGCGGGAGACCCAGTACTTC. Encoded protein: CASSLSGGGRETQYF.